Listed below are T cell receptor beta chains from one sample, sequenced in a study of sequential checkpoint blockade in melanoma. The repertoire was sequenced with immunoSEQ multiplex PCR; TCRdb's copy has only in-frame clones and lacks some. The sample includes about 5,000 clones, around 25% of them seen just once. The input for sequencing was tumor tissue (inferred from file names), taken from a patient given nivolumab and ipilimumab in sequence. Every receptor here comes from a human donor with melanoma. Both conserved end residues are part of each CDR3. The order of the fields is CDR3 DNA, CDR3 protein, V gene, J gene, clone size, D gene. A D gene is named only where the DNA matches it firmly. Clone size is stated in some rows and not others, as once, few, many or a class when expanded.

DNA: TGTGCCAGCAGCTTAACGCTGCAGTCCGGGACAGATACGCAGTATTTT; CDR3: CASSLTLQSGTDTQYF; V: TRBV11-3; J: TRBJ2-3; size: medium-sized; D: -
DNA: TGTGCCACCAGCAGAGGAGGACTGATTGCTGAGCAGTTCTTC; CDR3: CATSRGGLIAEQFF; V: TRBV15; J: TRBJ2-1; size: few; D: -
DNA: TGTGCCATCAGTGAGTCGGGGTCGCCCTACAATGAGCAGTTCTTC; CDR3: CAISESGSPYNEQFF; V: TRBV10-3; J: TRBJ2-1; size: few; D: -
DNA: TGTGCCAGCAGCTCGGCTGACAGGGGGCGGAATGAGCAGTACTTC; CDR3: CASSSADRGRNEQYF; V: TRBV11-3; J: TRBJ2-7; size: medium-sized; D: TRBD1
DNA: TGTGCCAGCAGCTTATCGGCTGTGGCAGTCCATGAGCAGTTCTTC; CDR3: CASSLSAVAVHEQFF; V: TRBV11-3; J: TRBJ2-1; size: many; D: -
DNA: TGTGCCAGCTCACCACAGGGACAGACAGCGGGCTACACCTTC; CDR3: CASSPQGQTAGYTF; V: TRBV18; J: TRBJ1-2; size: -; D: TRBD1
DNA: TGTGCCAGCAGTTCCCGGATCACTGAAGCTTTCTTT; CDR3: CASSSRITEAFF; V: TRBV6-8; J: TRBJ1-1; size: -; D: -
DNA: TGTGCCTCGAGGACCGATGGAAACACCATATATTTT; CDR3: CASRTDGNTIYF; V: TRBV6-8; J: TRBJ1-3; size: few; D: -
DNA: TGTGCCAGCAGCTCTGGGGACAGGGCGAAAGAGACCCAGTACTTC; CDR3: CASSSGDRAKETQYF; V: TRBV11-3; J: TRBJ2-5; size: many; D: TRBD1
DNA: TGTGCCAGTAAAGGTTATTATGGCTACACCTTC; CDR3: CASKGYYGYTF; V: TRBV19; J: TRBJ1-2; size: once; D: -
DNA: TGTGCCAGCAGTTACTCGGGGCTTGGGGGGGAGACCCAGTACTTC; CDR3: CASSYSGLGGETQYF; V: TRBV6-8; J: TRBJ2-5; size: -; D: -
DNA: TGTGCCACCAGCAGAGATGGATTACCCAGGGTCAATCAGCCCCAGCATTTT; CDR3: CATSRDGLPRVNQPQHF; V: TRBV15; J: TRBJ1-5; size: -; D: -
DNA: TGTGCCACCAGTAGGCGACAGGGCACCACGGAAGCTTTCTTT; CDR3: CATSRRQGTTEAFF; V: TRBV15; J: TRBJ1-1; size: large; D: TRBD1
DNA: TGTGCCAGCAGCTTAGTTGGCAGGGAGTCAGATACGCAGTATTTT; CDR3: CASSLVGRESDTQYF; V: TRBV11-3; J: TRBJ2-3; size: medium-sized; D: -
DNA: TGTGCCAGCAGCTTTTTATCTCAAGGGGCCGATGAGCAGTTCTTC; CDR3: CASSFLSQGADEQFF; V: TRBV11-3; J: TRBJ2-1; size: many; D: -
DNA: TGTGCCAGCAGGTCCCTCGCGGGGGGACCTTACAATGAGCAGTTCTTC; CDR3: CASRSLAGGPYNEQFF; V: TRBV11-3; J: TRBJ2-1; size: medium-sized; D: TRBD2
DNA: TGTGCCAGCAGTTCCCCGGGACAGAACTACAATGAGCAGTTCTTC; CDR3: CASSSPGQNYNEQFF; V: TRBV6-8; J: TRBJ2-1; size: -; D: TRBD1
DNA: TGTGCCAGCAGTTCCAGGGACAGGGAGGGAAATTCACCCCTCCACTTT; CDR3: CASSSRDREGNSPLHF; V: TRBV6-8; J: TRBJ1-6; size: few; D: TRBD1
DNA: TGTGCCAGCAGCGTCGGGACGGACAAAGAGACCCAGTACTTC; CDR3: CASSVGTDKETQYF; V: TRBV9; J: TRBJ2-5; size: medium-sized; D: -
DNA: TGCGCCAGCAGCCAGGGGACTAGCGATGCCTACGAGCAGTACTTC; CDR3: CASSQGTSDAYEQYF; V: TRBV1; J: TRBJ2-7; size: few; D: -
DNA: TGTGCTAGTGGTTTGGACCAGCAACTCGTACGTTTCTCTGAAAAACTGTTTTTT; CDR3: CASGLDQQLVRFSEKLFF; V: TRBV12-5; J: TRBJ1-4; size: medium-sized; D: -
DNA: TGTGCCAGCAGCTTAGTGTGGGGTGAAGAGACCCAGTACTTC; CDR3: CASSLVWGEETQYF; V: TRBV11-3; J: TRBJ2-5; size: medium-sized; D: -
DNA: TGTGCCAGCAGCCTGTCGGCTAGCGGGGCCAGGGAGCAGTACTTC; CDR3: CASSLSASGAREQYF; V: TRBV11-3; J: TRBJ2-7; size: few; D: TRBD2
DNA: TGTGCCAGCCGTCGATTCAGGGGTGATGAGCAGTTCTTC; CDR3: CASRRFRGDEQFF; V: TRBV19; J: TRBJ2-1; size: -; D: -
DNA: TGTGCCAGCAGCTTGGAGAGTCTAGCGGGGTACAATGAGCAGTTCTTC; CDR3: CASSLESLAGYNEQFF; V: TRBV11-3; J: TRBJ2-1; size: many; D: TRBD2
DNA: TGTGCCAGCAGGGCGGGGCGGGAGCGGGCCGGGGAGCTGTTTTTT; CDR3: CASRAGRERAGELFF; V: TRBV9; J: TRBJ2-2; size: few; D: TRBD2
DNA: TGTGCCAGTAGTACGTTACAGGGGCGCAACTATGGCTACACCTTC; CDR3: CASSTLQGRNYGYTF; V: TRBV19; J: TRBJ1-2; size: -; D: TRBD1
DNA: TGTGCCTGGAGTGCCACAGGGACTGGGAATTCACCCCTCCACTTT; CDR3: CAWSATGTGNSPLHF; V: TRBV30; J: TRBJ1-6; size: -; D: -
DNA: TGTGCCAGCAGCCCCTCGGCGGGGGGAGAGACCCAGTACTTC; CDR3: CASSPSAGGETQYF; V: TRBV11-3; J: TRBJ2-5; size: -; D: TRBD2
DNA: TGTGCCAGCAGCTTGGGGTCAGCCAGGGACATTCAGTACTTC; CDR3: CASSLGSARDIQYF; V: TRBV11-3; J: TRBJ2-4; size: many; D: -
DNA: TGTGCCAGCAGCTTATTGGGCAGGTCGAACACTGAAGCTTTCTTT; CDR3: CASSLLGRSNTEAFF; V: TRBV11-3; J: TRBJ1-1; size: -; D: -
DNA: TGTGCCAGTAGTATAGTAGGAGCACAGGGATGGGACAATCAGCCCCAGCATTTT; CDR3: CASSIVGAQGWDNQPQHF; V: TRBV19; J: TRBJ1-5; size: -; D: -
DNA: TGCGCCAGCAGCTCACAGGGGACAGGGATAGAGACCCAGTACTTC; CDR3: CASSSQGTGIETQYF; V: TRBV5-1; J: TRBJ2-5; size: -; D: TRBD1
DNA: TGCAGCGTGGGAGATGACTCGGGGTCCCAGTACTTC; CDR3: CSVGDDSGSQYF; V: TRBV29-1; J: TRBJ2-5; size: once; D: -
DNA: TGCGCCAGCAGCTACTCTTCGGGACAGGGCGGATTGAACACTGAAGCTTTCTTT; CDR3: CASSYSSGQGGLNTEAFF; V: TRBV5-1; J: TRBJ1-1; size: -; D: TRBD1
DNA: TGTGCCAGCAGTTTAGGGACAGCGAACACCGGGGAGCTGTTTTTT; CDR3: CASSLGTANTGELFF; V: TRBV28; J: TRBJ2-2; size: -; D: TRBD1